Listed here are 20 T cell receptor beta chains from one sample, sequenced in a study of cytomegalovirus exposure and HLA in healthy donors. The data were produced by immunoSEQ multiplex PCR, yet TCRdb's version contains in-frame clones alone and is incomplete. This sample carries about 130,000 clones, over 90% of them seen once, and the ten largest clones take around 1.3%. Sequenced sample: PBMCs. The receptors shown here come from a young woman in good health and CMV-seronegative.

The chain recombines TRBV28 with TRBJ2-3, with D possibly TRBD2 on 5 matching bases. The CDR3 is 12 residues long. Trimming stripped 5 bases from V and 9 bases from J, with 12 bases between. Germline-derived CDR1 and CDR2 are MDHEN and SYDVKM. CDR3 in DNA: TGTGCCAGCAGTACCTCCCCGGGGACGCAGTATTTT. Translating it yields CASSTSPGTQYF.

The CDR3 region has the DNA TGTGCCAGCAGCCTTGACAGGGGGATTACTGAAGCTTTCTTT. Its translation: CASSLDRGITEAFF. V and J are TRBV5-6 and TRBJ1-1, with TRBD1 identical over 9 bases. Unmatched junction bases numbered 6, after V lost 4 bases and J lost 5 bases. CDR3 length equals 14 residues. CDR1 and CDR2 (germline): SGHDT, YYEEEE.

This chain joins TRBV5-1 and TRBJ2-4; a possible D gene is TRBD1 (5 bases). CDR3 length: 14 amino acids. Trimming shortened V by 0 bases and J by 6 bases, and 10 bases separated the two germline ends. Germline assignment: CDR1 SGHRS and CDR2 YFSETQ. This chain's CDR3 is CASSLGQGLNIQYF. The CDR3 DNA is TGCGCCAGCAGCTTGGGTCAGGGTCTAAACATTCAGTACTTC.

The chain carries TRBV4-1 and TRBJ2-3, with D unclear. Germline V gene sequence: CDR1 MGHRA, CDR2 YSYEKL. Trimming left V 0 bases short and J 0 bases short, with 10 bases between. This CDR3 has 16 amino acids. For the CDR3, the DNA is TGCGCCAGCAGCCAAGACCGCACTACCAGCACAGATACGCAGTATTTT. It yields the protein CASSQDRTTSTDTQYF.

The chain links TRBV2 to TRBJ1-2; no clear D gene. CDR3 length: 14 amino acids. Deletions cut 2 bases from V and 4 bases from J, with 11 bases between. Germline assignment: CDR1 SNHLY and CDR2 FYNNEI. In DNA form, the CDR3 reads TGTGCCAGCAGTGAACGTGGACTGAGCTATGGCTACACCTTC. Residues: CASSERGLSYGYTF.

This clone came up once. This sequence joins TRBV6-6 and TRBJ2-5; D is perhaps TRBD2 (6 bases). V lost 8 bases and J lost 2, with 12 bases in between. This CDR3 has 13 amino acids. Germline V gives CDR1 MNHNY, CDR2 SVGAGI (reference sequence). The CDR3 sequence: CASASGGQETQYF. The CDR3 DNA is TGTGCCAGCGCGAGCGGAGGGCAAGAGACCCAGTACTTC.

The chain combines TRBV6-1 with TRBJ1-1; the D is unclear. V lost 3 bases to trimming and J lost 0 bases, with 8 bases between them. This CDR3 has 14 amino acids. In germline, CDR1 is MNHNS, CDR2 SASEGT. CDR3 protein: CASSEVQLNTEAFF. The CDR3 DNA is TGTGCCAGCAGTGAGGTACAGTTGAACACTGAAGCTTTCTTT.

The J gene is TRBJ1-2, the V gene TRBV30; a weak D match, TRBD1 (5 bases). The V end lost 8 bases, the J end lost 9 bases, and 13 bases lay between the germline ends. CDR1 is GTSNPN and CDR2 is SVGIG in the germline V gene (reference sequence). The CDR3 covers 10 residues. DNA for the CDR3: TGTGCCGCTGGGGGGGAAAGCTACACCTTC. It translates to CAAGGESYTF.

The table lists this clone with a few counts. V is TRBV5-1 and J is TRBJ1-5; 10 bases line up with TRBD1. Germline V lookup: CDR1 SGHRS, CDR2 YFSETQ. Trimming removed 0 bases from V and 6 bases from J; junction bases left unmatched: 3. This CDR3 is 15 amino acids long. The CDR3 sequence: CASSLDGTGAQPQHF. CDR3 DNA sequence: TGCGCCAGCAGCTTGGACGGGACAGGGGCTCAGCCCCAGCATTTT.

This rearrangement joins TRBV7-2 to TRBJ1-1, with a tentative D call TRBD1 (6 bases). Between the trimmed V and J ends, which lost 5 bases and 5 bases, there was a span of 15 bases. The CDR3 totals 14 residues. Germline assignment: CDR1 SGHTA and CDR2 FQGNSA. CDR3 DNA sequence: TGTGCCAGCAGCCAAATTGGGGGCATGACTGAAGCTTTCTTT. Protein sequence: CASSQIGGMTEAFF.

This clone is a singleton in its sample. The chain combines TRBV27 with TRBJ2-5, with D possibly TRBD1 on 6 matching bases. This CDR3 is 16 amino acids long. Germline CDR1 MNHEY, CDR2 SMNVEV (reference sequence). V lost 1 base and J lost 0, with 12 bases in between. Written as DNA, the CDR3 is TGTGCCAGCAGTTTATTATCACAGGGATACCAAGAGACCCAGTACTTC. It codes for CASSLLSQGYQETQYF.

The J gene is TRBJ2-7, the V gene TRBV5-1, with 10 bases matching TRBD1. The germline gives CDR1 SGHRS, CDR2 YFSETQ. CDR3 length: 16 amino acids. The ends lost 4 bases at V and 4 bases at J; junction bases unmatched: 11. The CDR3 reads CASSPAGQGERYEQYF. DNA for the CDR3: TGCGCCAGCAGCCCCGCCGGACAGGGGGAGAGATACGAGCAGTACTTC.

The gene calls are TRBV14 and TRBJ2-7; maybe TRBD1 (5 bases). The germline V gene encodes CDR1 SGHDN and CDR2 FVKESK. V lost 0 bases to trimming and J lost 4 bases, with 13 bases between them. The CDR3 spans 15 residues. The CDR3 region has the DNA TGTGCCAGCAGCCAAGATCTTCTCAGGGCATACGAGCAGTACTTC. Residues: CASSQDLLRAYEQYF.

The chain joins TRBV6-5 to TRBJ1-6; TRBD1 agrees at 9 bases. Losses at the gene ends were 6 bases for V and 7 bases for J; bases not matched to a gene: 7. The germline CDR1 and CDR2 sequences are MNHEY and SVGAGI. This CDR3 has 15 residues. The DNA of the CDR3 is TGTGCCAGCAGGACTGGACAGGGGTTCAATTCACCCCTCCACTTT. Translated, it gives CASRTGQGFNSPLHF.

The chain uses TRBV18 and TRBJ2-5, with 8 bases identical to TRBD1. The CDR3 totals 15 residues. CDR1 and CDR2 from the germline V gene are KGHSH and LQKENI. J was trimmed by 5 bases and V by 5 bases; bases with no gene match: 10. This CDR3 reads CASSARDRSQETQYF. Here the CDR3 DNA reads TGTGCCAGCTCAGCCCGGGACAGGAGTCAGGAGACCCAGTACTTC.

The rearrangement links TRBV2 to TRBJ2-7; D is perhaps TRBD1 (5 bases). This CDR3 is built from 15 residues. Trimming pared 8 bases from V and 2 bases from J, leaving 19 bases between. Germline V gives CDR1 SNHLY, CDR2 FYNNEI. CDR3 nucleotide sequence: TGTGCCAGCGGAGACTCGTCAGGGCACCCCTACGAGCAGTACTTC. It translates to CASGDSSGHPYEQYF.

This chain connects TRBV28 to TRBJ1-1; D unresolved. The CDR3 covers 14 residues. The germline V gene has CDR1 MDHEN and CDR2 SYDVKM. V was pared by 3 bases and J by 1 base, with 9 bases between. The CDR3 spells CASSFGSTNTEAFF. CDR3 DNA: TGTGCCAGCAGTTTTGGCAGTACGAACACTGAAGCTTTCTTT.

CDR3 amino acids: CASSLVAGVQETQYF. The CDR3 bases are TGCGCCAGCAGCTTGGTAGCGGGAGTTCAAGAGACCCAGTACTTC. The chain joins TRBV5-1 to TRBJ2-5; TRBD2 matches 9 bases. Germline assignment: CDR1 SGHRS and CDR2 YFSETQ. Trimming cost V 0 bases and J 2 bases; bases outside gene matches: 2. This CDR3 is 15 amino acids long.

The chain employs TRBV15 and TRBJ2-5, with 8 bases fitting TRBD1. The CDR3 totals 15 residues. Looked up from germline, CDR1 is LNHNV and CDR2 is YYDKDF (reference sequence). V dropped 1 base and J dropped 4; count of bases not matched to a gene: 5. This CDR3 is CATSRGQGSSETQYF. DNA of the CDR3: TGTGCCACCAGCAGAGGACAGGGGTCCTCAGAGACCCAGTACTTC.

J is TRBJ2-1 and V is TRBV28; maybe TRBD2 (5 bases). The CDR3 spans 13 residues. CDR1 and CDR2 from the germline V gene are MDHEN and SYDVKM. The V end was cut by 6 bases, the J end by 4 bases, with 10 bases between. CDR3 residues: CASRGSGYNEQFF. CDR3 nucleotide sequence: TGTGCCAGCAGGGGGAGTGGTTACAATGAGCAGTTCTTC.